This record concerns one T cell receptor (beta chain) sequence. A universal primer site arose from template switching, and cDNA bore unique molecular identifiers. TCRdb reanalysed the 5' RACE reads using MiXCR and keeps one entry per CDR3 protein. Here the sample spans over 550,000 distinct CDR3 sequences, 7% to 7.5% being singletons. The germline CDR1 and CDR2 sequences are ENHRY and SYGVKD. The germline V and J ends were trimmed by 10 bases and 0 bases, with 22 bases remaining between them. This CDR3 is 18 amino acids long. These data are taken from a study of identical twins. The data were also submitted as part of a second study, on yellow fever vaccine responses in identical twins. Per that paper: It has been reported that, in twins, the vaccine T cell response seemed partly convergent and partly personalized.

The rearrangement links TRBV10-3 to TRBJ1-6, with D possibly being TRBD1 (6 bases). The sequencing input was PBMCs. This clonotype was sampled from a woman aged 18 to 35 in good health. CDR3: CATTRGDFLSSYNSPLHF. The CDR3 nucleotides are TGTGCCACCACGAGGGGGGACTTCTTGAGCTCCTATAATTCACCCCTCCACTTT.